The T cell receptor beta chain described here comes from a study of response to subunit inactivated influenza vaccine. Study findings and constraints: Only a handful of new T cells, the authors suggested, are recruited with each seasonal influenza vaccination.

One entry per CDR3 protein results from TCRdb running MiXCR on the RT-PCR reads. The table lists around 250,000 distinct CDR3 sequences, 9.5% to 15% of them singletons. This clonotype was counted ten times or more. The antigen is undetermined. The sequencing here drew on non-naive T cells sorted from PBMCs, taken approximately 15 days before vaccination. The sequence was obtained from a man aged 50 to 59 who received an inactivated influenza vaccine.

The CDR3 here is CASSRTDDYEQYF. DNA for the CDR3: TGCGCCAGCAGCCGGACGGACGATTACGAGCAGTACTTC. The chain combines TRBV4-1 with TRBJ2-7; no firm D call. In germline, CDR1 is MGHRA, CDR2 YSYEKL. The ends were cut back, 4 bases at V and 4 bases at J, with 11 bases in the middle. There are 13 residues in the CDR3.